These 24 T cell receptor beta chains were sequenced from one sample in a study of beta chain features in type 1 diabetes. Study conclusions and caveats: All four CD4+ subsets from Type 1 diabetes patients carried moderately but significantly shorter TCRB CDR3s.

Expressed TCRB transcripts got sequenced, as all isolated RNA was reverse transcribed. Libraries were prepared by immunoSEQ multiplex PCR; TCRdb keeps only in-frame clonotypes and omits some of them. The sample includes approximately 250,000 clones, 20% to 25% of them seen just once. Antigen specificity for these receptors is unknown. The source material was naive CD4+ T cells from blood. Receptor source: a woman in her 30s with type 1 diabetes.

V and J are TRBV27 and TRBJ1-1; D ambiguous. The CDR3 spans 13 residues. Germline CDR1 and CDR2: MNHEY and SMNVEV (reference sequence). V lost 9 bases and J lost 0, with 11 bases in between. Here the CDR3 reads CASLQSLNTEAFF. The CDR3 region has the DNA TGTGCCAGTCTACAGAGTTTGAACACTGAAGCTTTCTTT.

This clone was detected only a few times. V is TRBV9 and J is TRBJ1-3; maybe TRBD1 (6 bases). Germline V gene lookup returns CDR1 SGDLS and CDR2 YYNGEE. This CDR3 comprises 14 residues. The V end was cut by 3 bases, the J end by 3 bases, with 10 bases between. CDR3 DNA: TGTGCCAGCAGCGGGACAGTACTTGGAAACACCATATATTTT. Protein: CASSGTVLGNTIYF.

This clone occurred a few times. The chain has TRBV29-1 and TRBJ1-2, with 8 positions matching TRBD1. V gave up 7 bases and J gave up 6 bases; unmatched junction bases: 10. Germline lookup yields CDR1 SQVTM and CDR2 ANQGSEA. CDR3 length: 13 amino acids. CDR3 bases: TGCAGCGCCGGGATTGGACAGGGTGATGGCTACACCTTC. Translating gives CSAGIGQGDGYTF.

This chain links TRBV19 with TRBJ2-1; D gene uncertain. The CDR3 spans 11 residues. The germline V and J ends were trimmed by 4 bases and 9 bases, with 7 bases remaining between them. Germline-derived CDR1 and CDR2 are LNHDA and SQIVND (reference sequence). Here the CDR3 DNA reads TGTGCCAGTAGTACCCGTCGTGAGCAGTTCTTC. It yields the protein CASSTRREQFF.

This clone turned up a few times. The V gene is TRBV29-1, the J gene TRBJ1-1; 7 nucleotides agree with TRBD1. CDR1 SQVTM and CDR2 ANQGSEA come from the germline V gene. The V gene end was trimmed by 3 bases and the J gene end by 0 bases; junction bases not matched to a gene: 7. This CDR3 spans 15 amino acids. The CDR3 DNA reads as TGCAGCGTTGATGTGGCAGGGGGATTGAACACTGAAGCTTTCTTT. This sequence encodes CSVDVAGGLNTEAFF.

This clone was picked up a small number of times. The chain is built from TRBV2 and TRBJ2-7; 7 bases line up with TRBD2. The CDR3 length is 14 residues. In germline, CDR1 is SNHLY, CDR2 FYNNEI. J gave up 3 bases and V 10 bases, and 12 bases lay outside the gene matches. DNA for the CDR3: TGTGCCAACAGAATTGGGTCGGGGGGCTACGAGCAGTACTTC. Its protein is CANRIGSGGYEQYF.

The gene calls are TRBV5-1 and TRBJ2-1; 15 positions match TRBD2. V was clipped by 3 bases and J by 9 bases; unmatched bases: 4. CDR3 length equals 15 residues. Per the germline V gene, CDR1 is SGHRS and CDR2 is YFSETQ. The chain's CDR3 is CASSSWTSGRVEQFF. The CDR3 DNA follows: TGCGCCAGCAGCTCTTGGACTAGCGGGAGGGTTGAGCAGTTCTTC.

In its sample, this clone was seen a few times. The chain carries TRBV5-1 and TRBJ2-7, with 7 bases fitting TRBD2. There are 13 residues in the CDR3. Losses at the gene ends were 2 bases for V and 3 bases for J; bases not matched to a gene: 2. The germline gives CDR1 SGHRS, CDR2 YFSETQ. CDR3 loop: CASSLIAGYEQYF. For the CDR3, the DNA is TGCGCCAGCAGCTTAATAGCGGGCTACGAGCAGTACTTC.

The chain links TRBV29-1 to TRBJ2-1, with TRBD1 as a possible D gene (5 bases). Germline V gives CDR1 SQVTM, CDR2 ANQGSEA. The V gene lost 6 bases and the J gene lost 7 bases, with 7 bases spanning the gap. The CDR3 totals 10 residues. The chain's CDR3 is CSVGVNEQFF. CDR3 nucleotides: TGCAGCGTAGGGGTAAATGAGCAGTTCTTC.

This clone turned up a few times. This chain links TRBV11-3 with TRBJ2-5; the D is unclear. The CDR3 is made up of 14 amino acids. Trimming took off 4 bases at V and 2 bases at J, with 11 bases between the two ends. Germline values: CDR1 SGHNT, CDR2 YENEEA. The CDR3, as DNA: TGTGCCAGCAGCTATGGGCAGGATCAAGAGACCCAGTACTTC. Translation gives CASSYGQDQETQYF. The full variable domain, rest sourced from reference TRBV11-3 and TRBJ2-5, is EAGVVQSPRYKIIEKKQPVAFWCNPISGHNTLYWYLQNLGQGPELLIRYENEEAVDDSQLPKDRFSAERLKGVDSTLKIQPAELGDSAVYLCASSYGQDQETQYFGPGTRLLVL.

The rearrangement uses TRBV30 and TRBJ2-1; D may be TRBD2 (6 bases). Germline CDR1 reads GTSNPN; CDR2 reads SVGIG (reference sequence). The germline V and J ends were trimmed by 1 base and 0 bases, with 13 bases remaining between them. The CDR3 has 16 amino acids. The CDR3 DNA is TGTGCCTGGAGTGCTATAGCGGCAATCTCCTACAATGAGCAGTTCTTC. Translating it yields CAWSAIAAISYNEQFF.

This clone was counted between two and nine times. The CDR3 coding sequence is TGTGCCAGCAGCTGGGCGGGACAGGGCCTACAAGAGACCCAGTACTTC. Protein sequence: CASSWAGQGLQETQYF. The chain employs TRBV11-2 and TRBJ2-5; 9 bases fit TRBD1. The germline V gene encodes CDR1 SGHAT and CDR2 FQNNGV. This CDR3 is built from 16 residues. V was clipped by 4 bases and J by 2 bases; unmatched bases: 8. Full variable domain (missing parts from reference TRBV11-2 and TRBJ2-5): EAGVAQSPRYKIIEKRQSVAFWCNPISGHATLYWYQQILGQGPKLLIQFQNNGVVDDSQLPKDRFSAERLKGVDSTLKIQPAKLEDSAVYLCASSWAGQGLQETQYFGPGTRLLVL.

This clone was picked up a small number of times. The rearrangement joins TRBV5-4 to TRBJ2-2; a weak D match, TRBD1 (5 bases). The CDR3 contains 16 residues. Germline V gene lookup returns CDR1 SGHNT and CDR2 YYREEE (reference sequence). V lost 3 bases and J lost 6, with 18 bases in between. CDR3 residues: CASSSGMGQDPGELFF. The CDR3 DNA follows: TGTGCCAGCAGCTCGGGTATGGGGCAGGATCCCGGGGAGCTGTTTTTT.

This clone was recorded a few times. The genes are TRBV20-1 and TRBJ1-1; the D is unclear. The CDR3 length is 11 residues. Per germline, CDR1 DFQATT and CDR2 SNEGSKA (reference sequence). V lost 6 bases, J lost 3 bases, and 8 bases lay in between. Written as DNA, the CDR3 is TGCAGTGCGAAACAGTACACTGAAGCTTTCTTT. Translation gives CSAKQYTEAFF.

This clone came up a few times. CDR3 sequence: CAWSAPSSGSTDTQYF. CDR3 DNA: TGTGCCTGGAGTGCTCCTTCTAGCGGGAGCACAGATACGCAGTATTTT. The rearrangement links TRBV30 to TRBJ2-3, with 8 bases aligning to TRBD2. The V gene end was trimmed by 1 base and the J gene end by 0 bases; junction bases not matched to a gene: 6. The CDR3 is 16 amino acids. Germline V lookup: CDR1 GTSNPN, CDR2 SVGIG (reference sequence).

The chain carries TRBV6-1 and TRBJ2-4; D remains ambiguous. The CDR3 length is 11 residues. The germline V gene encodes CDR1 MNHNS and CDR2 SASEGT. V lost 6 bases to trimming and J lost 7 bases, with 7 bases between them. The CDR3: CASSENNIQYF. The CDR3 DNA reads TGTGCCAGCAGCGAGAATAACATTCAGTACTTC.

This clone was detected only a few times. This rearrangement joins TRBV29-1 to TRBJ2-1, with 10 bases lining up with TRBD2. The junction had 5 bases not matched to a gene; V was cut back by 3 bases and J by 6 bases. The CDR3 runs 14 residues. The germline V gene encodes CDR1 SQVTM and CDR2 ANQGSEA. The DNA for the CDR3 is TGCAGCGTTGATAGGACTAGCGGTTTCAATGAGCAGTTCTTC. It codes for CSVDRTSGFNEQFF.

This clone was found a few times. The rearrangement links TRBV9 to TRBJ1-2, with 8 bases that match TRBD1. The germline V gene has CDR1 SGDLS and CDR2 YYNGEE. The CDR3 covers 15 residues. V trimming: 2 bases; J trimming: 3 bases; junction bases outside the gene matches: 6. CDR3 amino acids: CASSVLGQGDYGYTF. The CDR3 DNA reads TGTGCCAGCAGCGTCTTAGGACAGGGAGACTATGGCTACACCTTC.

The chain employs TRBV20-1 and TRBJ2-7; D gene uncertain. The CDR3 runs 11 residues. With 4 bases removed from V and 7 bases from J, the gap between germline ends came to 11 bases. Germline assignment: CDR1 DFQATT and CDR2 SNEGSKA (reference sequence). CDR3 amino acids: CSATQESEQYF. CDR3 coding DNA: TGCAGTGCTACCCAAGAGTCGGAGCAGTACTTC.

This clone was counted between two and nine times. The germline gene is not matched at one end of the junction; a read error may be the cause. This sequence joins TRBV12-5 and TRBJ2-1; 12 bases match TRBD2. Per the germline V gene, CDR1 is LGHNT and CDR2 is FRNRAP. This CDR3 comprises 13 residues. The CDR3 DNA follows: TGTGCTAGCGGGAGGACTAGCGGGACGCCAATCCTCTTC. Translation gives CASGRTSGTPILF.

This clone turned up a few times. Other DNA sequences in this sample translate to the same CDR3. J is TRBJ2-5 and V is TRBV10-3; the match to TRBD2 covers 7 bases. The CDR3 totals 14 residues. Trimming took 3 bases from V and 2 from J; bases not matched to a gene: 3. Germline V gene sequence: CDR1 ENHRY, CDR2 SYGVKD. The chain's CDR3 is CAISESAGQETQYF. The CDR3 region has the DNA TGTGCCATCAGTGAATCAGCGGGGCAAGAGACCCAGTACTTC.

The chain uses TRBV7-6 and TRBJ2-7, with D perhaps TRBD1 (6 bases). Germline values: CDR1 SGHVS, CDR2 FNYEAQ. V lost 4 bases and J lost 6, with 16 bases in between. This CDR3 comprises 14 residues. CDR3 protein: CASSYLPQGGEQYF. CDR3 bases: TGTGCCAGCAGCTACCTCCCACAGGGTGGCGAGCAGTACTTC.

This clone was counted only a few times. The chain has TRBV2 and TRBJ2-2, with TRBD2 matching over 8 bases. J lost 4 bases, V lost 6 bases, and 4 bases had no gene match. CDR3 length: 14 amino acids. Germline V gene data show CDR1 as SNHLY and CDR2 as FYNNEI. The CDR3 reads CASSTSGPTGELFF. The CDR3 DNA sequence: TGTGCCAGCAGCACTAGCGGTCCCACCGGGGAGCTGTTTTTT. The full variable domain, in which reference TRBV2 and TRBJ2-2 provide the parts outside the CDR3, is EPEVTQTPSHQVTQMGQEVILRCVPISNHLYFYWYRQILGQKVEFLVSFYNNEISEKSEIFDDQFSVERPDGSNFTLKIRSTKLEDSAMYFCASSTSGPTGELFFGEGSRLTVL.

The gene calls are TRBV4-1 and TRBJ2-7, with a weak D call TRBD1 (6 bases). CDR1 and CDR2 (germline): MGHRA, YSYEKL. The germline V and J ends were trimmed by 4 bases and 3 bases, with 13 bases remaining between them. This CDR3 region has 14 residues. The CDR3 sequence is CASSLQGRDYEQYF. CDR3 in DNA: TGCGCCAGCAGCCTACAGGGTAGGGACTACGAGCAGTACTTC.